The clone carrying this T cell receptor (beta chain) was found a few times. Antigen specificity is unknown. This entry comes from a study of T cells after yellow fever vaccination. Study conclusions and caveats: Some clonotypes were seen in both the CD4 and the CD8 compartments. These made up a small share and likely arose from convergent recombination.

There are 15 residues in the CDR3. V lost 3 bases, J lost 0 bases, and 4 bases stayed unmatched. Germline V lookup: CDR1 SGHDN, CDR2 FVKESK. Using its own MiXCR run on the 5' RACE reads, TCRdb lists one record per CDR3 protein. Of just under 600,000 distinct CDR3 sequences in the sample, approximately 13% were seen once. The genes are TRBV14 and TRBJ2-7; 8 positions agree with TRBD1. The source is a man younger than 45 who received the YFV17D yellow fever vaccine. The sample in question was PBMCs, obtained on the day of the yellow fever booster vaccination. CDR3 sequence: CASSHLGQGSYEQYF. DNA of the CDR3: TGTGCCAGCAGCCACCTTGGACAGGGCTCCTACGAGCAGTACTTC.